Listed below are T cell receptor beta chains from one sample, sequenced in a study of blood T cell repertoires in COVID-19. Generated by immunoSEQ multiplex PCR, the TCRdb table keeps only in-frame clones and is missing some. The data contain a few hundred thousand clones, 88% of them seen just once; the ten biggest clones take up 11%. Sequenced sample: peripheral blood. These receptors originate from a woman aged 25 to 39 with COVID-19, enrolled during active disease. The CDR3 runs from the conserved cysteine through the conserved F or W. The D gene is left open where the match is weak. Expanded clones get a size class; other rows say once, few or many, or leave the size out.

D gene: TRBD2; J gene: TRBJ2-5; V gene: TRBV24-1; CDR3 length: 14; clone size: .; CDR3 DNA: TGTGCCACCAGTGACCTAGCGGGAGGAGAGACCCAGTACTTC; CDR3 protein: CATSDLAGGETQYF
D gene: TRBD2; J gene: TRBJ2-1; V gene: TRBV6-6; CDR3 length: 15; clone size: .; CDR3 DNA: TGTGCCAGCAGTTACTCGTCTAGCGGATACAATGAGCAGTTCTTC; CDR3 protein: CASSYSSSGYNEQFF
D gene: TRBD1; J gene: TRBJ1-6; V gene: TRBV29-1; CDR3 length: 13; clone size: .; CDR3 DNA: TGCAGCGTTGATAACAGGGGTAATTCACCCCTCCACTTT; CDR3 protein: CSVDNRGNSPLHF
D gene: TRBD2; J gene: TRBJ2-5; V gene: TRBV5-6; CDR3 length: 15; clone size: .; CDR3 DNA: TGTGCCAGCAGCTTGGTAGCGGGAGGGTCAGAGACCCAGTACTTC; CDR3 protein: CASSLVAGGSETQYF
D gene: TRBD1; J gene: TRBJ1-1; V gene: TRBV7-9; CDR3 length: 14; clone size: .; CDR3 DNA: TGTGCCAGCAGCCGAACAGGGGCCGACACTGAAGCTTTCTTT; CDR3 protein: CASSRTGADTEAFF
D gene: .; J gene: TRBJ2-2; V gene: TRBV6-5; CDR3 length: 14; clone size: .; CDR3 DNA: TGTGCCAGCAGTTTCTACAGGAACACCGGGGAGCTGTTTTTT; CDR3 protein: CASSFYRNTGELFF
D gene: .; J gene: TRBJ2-7; V gene: TRBV4-1; CDR3 length: 13; clone size: .; CDR3 DNA: TGCGCCAGCAGCCAAGGACTAGTTGCCGAGCAGTACTTC; CDR3 protein: CASSQGLVAEQYF
D gene: TRBD2; J gene: TRBJ2-3; V gene: TRBV29-1; CDR3 length: 15; clone size: once; CDR3 DNA: TGCAGCGTTGAAGAAGCGAGCGGGAGACCCGATACGCAGTATTTT; CDR3 protein: CSVEEASGRPDTQYF
D gene: .; J gene: TRBJ1-3; V gene: TRBV3-1/TRBV3-2; CDR3 length: 16; clone size: .; CDR3 DNA: TGTGCCAGCAGCCAAGTACCCGACTCGGGGGGAAACACCATATATTTT; CDR3 protein: CASSQVPDSGGNTIYF
D gene: TRBD2; J gene: TRBJ2-1; V gene: TRBV3-1/TRBV3-2; CDR3 length: 15; clone size: .; CDR3 DNA: TGTGCCAGCAGCCAAGGGGGACTAGGTCGCCATGAGCAGTTCTTC; CDR3 protein: CASSQGGLGRHEQFF
D gene: .; J gene: TRBJ1-2; V gene: TRBV27; CDR3 length: 13; clone size: .; CDR3 DNA: TGTGCCAGCAGTCCGCAGGCTCTCTATGGCTACACCTTC; CDR3 protein: CASSPQALYGYTF
D gene: .; J gene: TRBJ1-5; V gene: TRBV7-8; CDR3 length: 18; clone size: .; CDR3 DNA: TGTGCCAGCAGCTTCGAAACTCGGGTACAGGGTATCAATCAGCCCCAGCATTTT; CDR3 protein: CASSFETRVQGINQPQHF
D gene: .; J gene: TRBJ2-2; V gene: TRBV6-5; CDR3 length: 13; clone size: once; CDR3 DNA: TGTGCCAGCTCGGTTGCGACTACCGGGGAGCTGTTTTTT; CDR3 protein: CASSVATTGELFF
D gene: .; J gene: TRBJ1-1; V gene: TRBV27; CDR3 length: 14; clone size: .; CDR3 DNA: TGTGCCAGCAGTTTAGGGGCAGGGAACACTGAAGCTTTCTTT; CDR3 protein: CASSLGAGNTEAFF
D gene: .; J gene: TRBJ1-5; V gene: TRBV20-1; CDR3 length: 15; clone size: .; CDR3 DNA: TGCAGTGCTAGTCTGAGGTTCCTTAGCAATCAGCCCCAGCATTTT; CDR3 protein: CSASLRFLSNQPQHF
D gene: TRBD2; J gene: TRBJ2-3; V gene: TRBV28; CDR3 length: 11; clone size: .; CDR3 DNA: TGTGCCAGCCGGACCGGGACTAGTCAGTATTTT; CDR3 protein: CASRTGTSQYF
D gene: .; J gene: TRBJ1-1; V gene: TRBV2; CDR3 length: 15; clone size: .; CDR3 DNA: TGTGCCAGCAGTGAAGCGAGACTGGGGAACACTGAAGCTTTCTTT; CDR3 protein: CASSEARLGNTEAFF
D gene: TRBD1; J gene: TRBJ2-1; V gene: TRBV5-1; CDR3 length: 20; clone size: few; CDR3 DNA: TGCGCCAGCAGCAACACACGGGACAGGGGACCGACTAACGGGAAAAATGAGCAGTTCTTC; CDR3 protein: CASSNTRDRGPTNGKNEQFF
D gene: .; J gene: TRBJ2-3; V gene: TRBV15; CDR3 length: 16; clone size: .; CDR3 DNA: TGTGCCACCAGCGGGGGGCTAGCGGTAGGGTTGGATACGCAGTATTTT; CDR3 protein: CATSGGLAVGLDTQYF
D gene: .; J gene: TRBJ2-5; V gene: TRBV19; CDR3 length: 17; clone size: .; CDR3 DNA: TGTGCCAGTAGTATAGGGGGGAGGCTAGCGTTCCAAGAGACCCAGTACTTC; CDR3 protein: CASSIGGRLAFQETQYF
D gene: .; J gene: TRBJ1-2; V gene: TRBV28; CDR3 length: 13; clone size: .; CDR3 DNA: TGTGCCAGCAGTTTGGAGAATATGAAAGGCTACACCTTC; CDR3 protein: CASSLENMKGYTF
D gene: TRBD1; J gene: TRBJ2-2; V gene: TRBV11-2; CDR3 length: 15; clone size: .; CDR3 DNA: TGTGCCAGCAGCTTAGGACTCGGACAGGGAGGGGAGCTGTTTTTT; CDR3 protein: CASSLGLGQGGELFF
D gene: TRBD2; J gene: TRBJ2-2; V gene: TRBV28; CDR3 length: 15; clone size: .; CDR3 DNA: TGTGCCAGCACCTCCTGGCGGGGGTACTCCGGGGAGCTGTTTTTT; CDR3 protein: CASTSWRGYSGELFF
D gene: TRBD2; J gene: TRBJ2-7; V gene: TRBV25-1; CDR3 length: 12; clone size: .; CDR3 DNA: TGTGCCAGCGGTAGCGGGAGGAGGGAGCAGTACTTC; CDR3 protein: CASGSGRREQYF